This note documents a single T cell receptor (beta chain) sequence. What it binds is unknown. Tumor samples were taken before definitive surgery or chemotherapy. The data originate from a study of high-grade serous ovarian cancer treatment subgroups. On the study more broadly: Samples averaged 14,192 reads and over 6,000 unique TCR beta rearrangements. General observations from the study: Spatial context was lost because tumors were sequenced in bulk. Repertoire similarity ranged roughly 0.11 to 0.8 between tumors of one patient.

This CDR3 contains 14 residues. V gave up 4 bases and J gave up 0 bases, with 12 bases separating them. CDR1 and CDR2 (germline): GTSNPN, SVGIG (reference sequence). Here immunoSEQ multiplex PCR was the method, and the copy in TCRdb shows in-frame clones only, minus some. The sample shows some 15,000 clones, roughly nine tenths of them seen only once. The sample was tumor tissue. The chain links TRBV30 to TRBJ1-2; unclear D gene. The clonotype comes from a human donor with high-grade serous ovarian cancer. The CDR3 protein is CAWTIGRANYGYTF. DNA of the CDR3: TGTGCCTGGACCATAGGGAGGGCTAACTATGGCTACACCTTC.